This note documents a single T cell receptor beta chain sequence. This sample was included in a study of cytomegalovirus exposure and HLA in healthy donors. The V segment lost 0 bases and the J segment 5 bases; nucleotides outside the gene matches: 5. The V gene's germline CDR1 is SGHRS and CDR2 YFSETQ. The CDR3 runs 15 residues. The primer mix had 60 Vbeta and 13 Jbeta primers. Under the authors' procedure: It was a later analysis that counted tens of millions of unique TCR beta chains, of which some 10 million were shared. TCRdb's copy holds only in-frame clones and misses some; the assay was immunoSEQ multiplex PCR. That table supplies the V and J calls and clone size; D and trimming were determined from the DNA. The sample lists 150,000 to 200,000 clones; roughly four fifths were seen once.

V gene TRBV5-1 combines with J gene TRBJ2-1; 7 bases match TRBD2. This receptor was identified in a girl aged 2 to 10 in good health and CMV-seropositive. The source material was PBMCs. CDR3 sequence: CASSLVTSENNEQFF. The CDR3 coding sequence is TGCGCCAGCAGCTTGGTCACTAGCGAGAACAATGAGCAGTTCTTC.